A single sample gave rise to the 12 T cell receptor beta chains below, sequenced in a study of T cell responses to AZD1222 COVID-19 vaccine. Clones were read by immunoSEQ multiplex PCR, and TCRdb kept only the in-frame ones, dropping some. The table includes approximately 110,000 clones, over 75% detected once. This specimen was peripheral blood, taken on day 0 of AZD1222 vaccination. The receptors derive from an adult in good health.

The chain is built from TRBV10-1 and TRBJ1-2; D remains unclear. Germline V CDR1 and CDR2: WNHNN, SYGVQD (reference sequence). The CDR3 spans 15 residues. The V gene lost 3 bases and the J gene lost 5 bases, with 16 bases spanning the gap. CDR3 bases: TGCGCCAGCAGTGAAGTCAAAGGGATGGGATATGGCTACACCTTC. It translates to CASSEVKGMGYGYTF.

The V gene is TRBV2, the J gene TRBJ1-4; TRBD1 matches 8 bases. The length of the CDR3 is 14 residues. V lost 8 bases, J lost 7 bases, and 9 bases stayed unmatched. The V gene's germline CDR1 is SNHLY and CDR2 FYNNEI. CDR3 DNA: TGTGCCAGCCTTCGGGACAGGCTGGTTGAAAAACTGTTTTTT. It codes for CASLRDRLVEKLFF.

The chain links TRBV7-2 to TRBJ1-4; the match to TRBD1 covers 7 bases. In germline, CDR1 is SGHTA, CDR2 FQGNSA. V dropped 3 bases and J dropped 7; count of bases not matched to a gene: 2. This CDR3 has 13 amino acids. CDR3: CASSFQGVEKLFF. CDR3 sequence (DNA): TGTGCCAGCAGCTTCCAGGGGGTTGAAAAACTGTTTTTT. The full variable domain, its missing parts supplied by reference TRBV7-2 and TRBJ1-4, is GAGVSQSPSNKVTEKGKDVELRCDPISGHTALYWYRQSLGQGLEFLIYFQGNSAPDKSGLPSDRFSAERTGGSVSTLTIQRTQQEDSAVYLCASSFQGVEKLFFGSGTQLSVL.

The J gene is TRBJ2-5, the V gene TRBV6-5, with D possibly being TRBD1 (6 bases). The CDR3 sequence is 13 residues long. V lost 6 bases and J 2 bases, leaving 10 bases between the germline ends. Looked up from germline, CDR1 is MNHEY and CDR2 is SVGAGI. The CDR3 loop is CASSRQVQETQYF. Written as DNA, the CDR3 is TGTGCCAGCAGCCGACAGGTTCAAGAGACCCAGTACTTC.

This chain links TRBV7-7 with TRBJ2-1; D might be TRBD1 (6 bases). CDR3 length: 16 amino acids. V dropped 2 bases and J dropped 0 bases, with 11 bases sitting between them. Germline V gene sequence: CDR1 SSHAT, CDR2 FNYEAQ (reference sequence). The CDR3 protein is CASSLRPRGSYNEQFF. CDR3 in DNA: TGTGCCAGCAGCTTACGTCCCAGGGGCTCCTACAATGAGCAGTTCTTC.

The chain links TRBV6-1 to TRBJ1-4; D not certain. Per the germline V gene, CDR1 is MNHNS and CDR2 is SASEGT. This CDR3 has 14 residues. The V gene lost 3 bases and the J gene lost 0 bases, with 5 bases spanning the gap. The CDR3 region is CASSEGTTNEKLFF. The CDR3 nucleotides read TGTGCCAGCAGTGAGGGGACAACTAATGAAAAACTGTTTTTT.

The J gene is TRBJ2-5, the V gene TRBV14; TRBD1 or TRBD2 may be the D gene (5 bases each). The germline V and J ends were trimmed by 5 bases and 2 bases, with 21 bases remaining between them. CDR3 length equals 17 residues. Germline V gene sequence: CDR1 SGHDN, CDR2 FVKESK. CDR3 amino acids: CASSLQPGPNRQETQYF. CDR3 in DNA: TGTGCCAGCAGCTTACAACCGGGACCCAATAGACAAGAGACCCAGTACTTC.

CDR3 sequence reads: CASSYTSGGFYEQFF. In DNA form, the CDR3 reads TGTGCCAGCAGTTATACTAGCGGGGGCTTCTATGAGCAGTTCTTC. The chain carries TRBV6-6 and TRBJ2-1; 11 bases match TRBD2. Losses at the gene ends were 3 bases for V and 8 bases for J; bases not matched to a gene: 6. CDR3 length: 15 residues. Germline CDR1 and CDR2: MNHNY and SVGAGI (reference sequence).

This chain links TRBV19 with TRBJ2-2, with TRBD2 identical over 16 bases. This CDR3 spans 17 amino acids. Germline lookup yields CDR1 LNHDA and CDR2 SQIVND (reference sequence). The trim removed 7 bases at V and 4 bases at J, leaving 6 bases unmatched. The CDR3 bases are TGTGCCAGTACCTTGGGACTAGCGGGGGGGAGCACCGGGGAGCTGTTTTTT. Its translation is CASTLGLAGGSTGELFF.

This chain uses TRBV7-2 with TRBJ1-2, with D hard to call. Germline V CDR1 and CDR2: SGHTA, FQGNSA. Trimming took off 5 bases at V and 6 bases at J, with 19 bases between the two ends. The length of the CDR3 is 15 residues. In nucleotides, the CDR3 is TGTGCCAGCAGCACCGCGGGATGGGCAATCGATGGCTACACCTTC. It translates to CASSTAGWAIDGYTF.

This chain links TRBV9 with TRBJ1-4, with D possibly matching TRBD1 (6 bases). Germline lookup yields CDR1 SGDLS and CDR2 YYNGEE. The CDR3 has 15 residues. Trimming cost V 4 bases and J 0 bases, with 10 bases left between them. CDR3 coding DNA: TGTGCCAGCAGCCCCAGGGGTGCAACTAATGAAAAACTGTTTTTT. Its translation is CASSPRGATNEKLFF.

The chain carries TRBV5-1 and TRBJ1-2; no definite D call. The CDR3 contains 13 residues. V lost 7 bases and J 1 base, leaving 11 bases between the germline ends. Germline CDR1 SGHRS, CDR2 YFSETQ. In nucleotides, the CDR3 is TGCGCCAGCGGCCCTGGGGATAACTATGGCTACACCTTC. Translated: CASGPGDNYGYTF.